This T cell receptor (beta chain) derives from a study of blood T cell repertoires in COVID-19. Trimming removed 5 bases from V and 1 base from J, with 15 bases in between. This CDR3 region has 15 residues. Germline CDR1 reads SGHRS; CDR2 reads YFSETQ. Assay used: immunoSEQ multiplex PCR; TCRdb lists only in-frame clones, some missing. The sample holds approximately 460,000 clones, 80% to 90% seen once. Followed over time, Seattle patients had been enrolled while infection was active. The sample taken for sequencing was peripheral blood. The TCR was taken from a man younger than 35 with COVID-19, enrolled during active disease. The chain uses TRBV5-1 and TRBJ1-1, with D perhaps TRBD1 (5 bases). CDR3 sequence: CASRTPGTSNTEAFF. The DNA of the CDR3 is TGCGCCAGCAGAACCCCCGGGACTTCGAACACTGAAGCTTTCTTT.